The entry that follows covers one T cell receptor (beta chain) sequence. Antigen specificity is unknown. Assay: immunoSEQ multiplex PCR; the TCRdb copy retains only in-frame clones and omits some. The sample gives around 160,000 clones, 81% of which show up once; roughly 1.9% is in the top ten. The sample originates from a study of cytotoxic CD8 clonotypes in ibrutinib-treated CLL. Study overall: IGHV unmutated roughly 18; relapsed/refractory around twelve; treatment-naive approximately 15. Study-wide points: Clonality went higher at ibrutinib response and then dropped back toward baseline at progression. While tracking circulating CD8+ T-cell counts, baseline clonality exceeded that of age-matched healthy donors.

Germline V CDR1 and CDR2: MNHNS, SASEGT. The V end lost 3 bases, the J end lost 8 bases, and 20 bases lay between the germline ends. CDR3 size: 16 residues. The chain couples TRBV6-1 to TRBJ2-1; D tentatively reads TRBD1 or TRBD2 (5 bases each). The sample in question was PBMCs, obtained after 12 months of ibrutinib treatment. This TCR was recovered from a human donor with chronic lymphocytic leukemia. CDR3 sequence (DNA): TGTGCCAGCAGTGACACCGGGGACGGACTCGCGGATGAGCAGTTCTTC. Its translation is CASSDTGDGLADEQFF.